This entry lists 27 T cell receptor beta chains sequenced from one sample in a study of control samples from healthy donors and cancer patients. The assay was immunoSEQ multiplex PCR, and TCRdb's table has in-frame clones only and misses some. The sample holds some 110,000 clones, about 94% seen once. Sequenced material: blood. These receptors all stem from a man aged 30 to 39 in good health.

In this sample, this clone turned up once. The V and J genes are TRBV2 and TRBJ2-1; tentative D call: TRBD1 (6 bases). Trimming took 6 bases from V and 6 from J, leaving 18 bases between them. In germline, CDR1 is SNHLY, CDR2 FYNNEI. This CDR3 is built from 15 residues. CDR3 sequence (DNA): TGTGCCAGCAGGTTGCGACAGGCGCAAATCAATGAGCAGTTCTTC. This translates into CASRLRQAQINEQFF.

The chain links TRBV24-1 to TRBJ2-1; D not resolved. The germline gives CDR1 KGHDR, CDR2 SFDVKD. V gave up 4 bases and J gave up 5 bases, with 14 bases separating them. The CDR3 consists of 15 residues. For the CDR3, the DNA is TGTGCCACCAGTGACCACCAGGACCACCACAATGAGCAGTTCTTC. Translated: CATSDHQDHHNEQFF.

The chain joins TRBV27 to TRBJ2-1; 11 bases are a match to TRBD2. V trimming: 6 bases; J trimming: 1 base; junction bases outside the gene matches: 5. The CDR3 sequence is 16 residues long. Germline-derived CDR1 and CDR2 are MNHEY and SMNVEV (reference sequence). CDR3 loop: CASSQLAGGSYNEQFF. The CDR3 region has the DNA TGTGCCAGCAGCCAGCTAGCGGGGGGATCCTACAATGAGCAGTTCTTC.

This sequence joins TRBV7-9 and TRBJ1-1; possibly TRBD1 for D (5 bases). CDR1 and CDR2 from the germline V gene are SEHNR and FQNEAQ (reference sequence). CDR3 length: 13 residues. Trimming stripped 9 bases from V and 6 bases from J, with 17 bases between. The CDR3 protein is CASSRGRDAEAFF. As DNA, the CDR3 is TGTGCCAGTTCCCGAGGCAGGGACGCTGAAGCTTTCTTT.

This clone was seen only once. The rearrangement joins TRBV5-5 to TRBJ1-5; D perhaps matches TRBD1 (5 bases). This CDR3 contains 18 residues. Germline values: CDR1 SGHKS, CDR2 YYEKEE (reference sequence). The V end was cut by 0 bases, the J end by 4 bases, with 20 bases between. CDR3 residues: CASSLATGGGPANQPQHF. The CDR3, as DNA: TGTGCCAGCAGCTTGGCAACCGGCGGGGGACCCGCAAATCAGCCCCAGCATTTT.

The CDR3 protein is CASSVDASRFTEAFF. Written as DNA, the CDR3 is TGTGCCAGCAGCGTTGACGCCTCAAGATTTACCGAAGCTTTCTTT. The genes are TRBV9 and TRBJ1-1; D is unclear. This CDR3 is built from 15 residues. The V gene lost 2 bases and the J gene lost 8 bases, with 19 bases spanning the gap. Germline CDR1 is SGDLS and CDR2 is YYNGEE.

The rearrangement joins TRBV27 to TRBJ2-7; unclear D gene. CDR1 is MNHEY, CDR2 SMNVEV, per germline (reference sequence). CDR3 length: 10 residues. Trimming took off 6 bases at V and 2 bases at J, with 2 bases between the two ends. The CDR3 bases are TGTGCCAGCAGCCCCTACGAGCAGTACTTC. Translation gives CASSPYEQYF.

This chain uses TRBV20-1 with TRBJ2-3; the D is unclear. This CDR3 has 12 amino acids. V gave up 3 bases and J gave up 1 base, with 5 bases separating them. The germline CDR1 and CDR2 sequences are DFQATT and SNEGSKA (reference sequence). CDR3 region: CSASAGTDTQYF. CDR3 DNA sequence: TGCAGTGCTAGTGCAGGCACAGATACGCAGTATTTT.

The chain combines TRBV28 with TRBJ2-7, with unresolved D. Germline V lookup: CDR1 MDHEN, CDR2 SYDVKM. The CDR3 has 13 residues. V lost 4 bases to trimming and J lost 2 bases, with 9 bases between them. In nucleotides, the CDR3 is TGTGCCAGCAGTTCGCAGTTTACCTACGAGCAGTACTTC. Encoded protein: CASSSQFTYEQYF.

V is TRBV6-5 and J is TRBJ1-5; tentative D call: TRBD1 (5 bases). Germline lookup yields CDR1 MNHEY and CDR2 SVGAGI. The length of the CDR3 is 15 residues. Trimming took 0 bases from V and 2 from J, leaving 8 bases between them. The CDR3 reads CASSYSWGGNQPQHF. DNA for the CDR3: TGTGCCAGCAGTTACTCATGGGGGGGCAATCAGCCCCAGCATTTT.

The rearrangement links TRBV27 to TRBJ1-1; D not resolved. Germline V gives CDR1 MNHEY, CDR2 SMNVEV (reference sequence). With 8 bases removed from V and 1 base from J, the gap between germline ends came to 11 bases. The CDR3 contains 13 residues. The CDR3 sequence: CASRRLENTEAFF. In DNA form, the CDR3 reads TGTGCCAGCCGTCGGCTGGAGAACACTGAAGCTTTCTTT.

The gene calls are TRBV7-9 and TRBJ2-1; the D gene could be TRBD1 or TRBD2 (5 bases each). The V gene's germline CDR1 is SEHNR and CDR2 FQNEAQ (reference sequence). Trimming shortened V by 1 base and J by 7 bases, and 8 bases separated the two germline ends. The CDR3 has 13 amino acids. The chain's CDR3 is CASSLEGRNEQFF. CDR3 nucleotide sequence: TGTGCCAGCAGCTTAGAGGGACGAAATGAGCAGTTCTTC.

V is TRBV3-1 (or the pseudogene TRBV3-2) and J is TRBJ2-1, with a tentative D call TRBD2 (6 bases). CDR3 length: 13 amino acids. V dropped 4 bases and J dropped 13 bases, with 17 bases sitting between them. Per the germline V gene, CDR1 is LGHDT and CDR2 is YNNKEL (reference sequence). The CDR3 protein is CASSLGTVWDQFF. The CDR3 DNA reads as TGTGCCAGCAGCCTCGGGACTGTGTGGGACCAGTTCTTC.

The rearrangement joins TRBV18 to TRBJ1-5; TRBD1 might be the D (5 bases). The CDR3 contains 16 residues. V dropped 3 bases and J dropped 4 bases, with 16 bases sitting between them. Germline V gene lookup returns CDR1 KGHSH and CDR2 LQKENI. The CDR3 is CASSPTAPGGNQPQHF. In DNA, the CDR3 is TGTGCCAGCTCACCTACGGCTCCTGGGGGTAATCAGCCCCAGCATTTT.

This clone was counted once. Compared with germline, one end of the junction differs, possibly owing to a read error. The genes are TRBV24-1 and TRBJ2-1, with 8 bases fitting TRBD1. CDR3 length equals 15 residues. CDR1 and CDR2 from the germline V gene are KGHDR and SFDVKD. The CDR3 reads CATSGLDRADNEQFF. DNA of the CDR3: TGTGCCACCAGTGGTTTGGACAGGGCAGACAATGAGCAGTTCTTC.

The chain joins TRBV19 to TRBJ2-1; D assignment may be TRBD1 or TRBD2 (5 bases each). V was shortened by 3 bases and J by 6 bases, with 9 bases between the two germline ends. Germline V gives CDR1 LNHDA, CDR2 SQIVND (reference sequence). The CDR3 is 13 residues long. CDR3 nucleotides: TGTGCCAGTAGTATGGGACCTGCCAATGAGCAGTTCTTC. Amino acids: CASSMGPANEQFF.

V is TRBV9 and J is TRBJ1-4; weak D call: TRBD1 (6 bases). CDR3 length: 15 amino acids. Germline values: CDR1 SGDLS, CDR2 YYNGEE. Trimming removed 3 bases from V and 14 bases from J, with 23 bases in between. The chain's CDR3 is CASSGGAEGDTVLFF. CDR3 DNA: TGTGCCAGCAGCGGAGGGGCCGAAGGGGACACCGTCCTGTTTTTT.

This chain uses TRBV5-1 with TRBJ1-6, with D unresolved. V shed 0 bases and J shed 8 bases, with 6 bases lying between them. This CDR3 has 13 amino acids. Germline V gene sequence: CDR1 SGHRS, CDR2 YFSETQ. The CDR3 here is CASSLGSYSPLHF. CDR3 in DNA: TGCGCCAGCAGCTTGGGATCTTATTCACCCCTCCACTTT.

The V gene is TRBV6-6, the J gene TRBJ1-1, with D possibly being TRBD1 (5 bases). The ends were cut back, 9 bases at V and 1 base at J, with 12 bases in the middle. This CDR3 comprises 13 residues. Looked up from germline, CDR1 is MNHNY and CDR2 is SVGAGI (reference sequence). The CDR3 is CASSTRENTEAFF. CDR3 DNA: TGTGCCAGTTCAACCAGGGAGAACACTGAAGCTTTCTTT.

The chain recombines TRBV27 with TRBJ1-1; D might be TRBD1 (5 bases). Germline assignment: CDR1 MNHEY and CDR2 SMNVEV (reference sequence). Trimming removed 0 bases at V and 4 bases at J, with 9 bases between. The CDR3 spans 14 residues. The CDR3 here is CASSLSIGGTEAFF. CDR3 DNA sequence: TGTGCCAGCAGTTTATCTATTGGGGGCACTGAAGCTTTCTTT.

The CDR3 reads CASSKVGSSLYEQYV. CDR3 bases: TGTGCCAGCAGCAAAGTCGGGTCGTCGCTCTACGAGCAGTACGTC. The rearrangement joins TRBV21-1 to TRBJ2-7; the table's D call, TRBD2, was not checked against the DNA. TRBV21-1 is a pseudogene. The CDR3 sequence is 15 residues long.

The rearrangement uses TRBV5-1 and TRBJ2-7; D might be TRBD1 or TRBD2, each matching 5 bases. There are 13 residues in the CDR3. Trimming cost V 0 bases and J 11 bases, with 15 bases left between them. Germline V gene data show CDR1 as SGHRS and CDR2 as YFSETQ. The DNA of the CDR3 is TGCGCCAGCAGCTTGGAAGGGCAGGGAGTAAAGTACGTC. Translation: CASSLEGQGVKYV.

The chain joins TRBV7-2 to TRBJ2-2; D not certain. This CDR3 is built from 16 residues. V was pared by 6 bases and J by 7 bases, with 21 bases between. Germline CDR1 SGHTA, CDR2 FQGNSA. The CDR3 loop is CASSSRALVSHGELFF. The CDR3 nucleotides are TGTGCCAGCAGTTCCCGGGCCCTCGTATCCCACGGGGAGCTGTTTTTT.

This chain links TRBV4-2 with TRBJ2-5; 11 bases align to TRBD2. The germline CDR1 and CDR2 sequences are LGHNA and YNFKEQ. CDR3 size: 18 residues. V trimming: 1 base; J trimming: 5 bases; junction bases outside the gene matches: 12. CDR3 loop: CASSQVGLAGGARETQYF. The CDR3 nucleotides read TGTGCCAGCAGCCAAGTTGGTCTAGCGGGGGGCGCCAGGGAGACCCAGTACTTC.

The CDR3 DNA reads as TGCGCCAGCAGCTTGGGAGCGGGGGGGTACCTCAACACAGATACGCAGTATTTT. Its translation is CASSLGAGGYLNTDTQYF. The chain uses TRBV5-1 and TRBJ2-3; 10 nucleotides match TRBD2. Germline V gene data show CDR1 as SGHRS and CDR2 as YFSETQ. The CDR3 is 18 residues long. The V segment lost 0 bases and the J segment 2 bases; nucleotides outside the gene matches: 9. The whole variable domain, remainder taken from reference TRBV5-1 and TRBJ2-3, is KAGVTQTPRYLIKTRGQQVTLSCSPISGHRSVSWYQQTPGQGLQFLFEYFSETQRNKGNFPGRFSGRQFSNSRSEMNVSTLELGDSALYLCASSLGAGGYLNTDTQYFGPGTRLTVL.

This sequence joins TRBV6-2 or TRBV6-3 and TRBJ1-2, with TRBD1 matching 9 bases. V was pared by 6 bases and J by 8 bases, with 10 bases of the junction left unmatched. This CDR3 contains 14 residues. Germline CDR1 reads MNHEY; CDR2 reads SVGEGT. The CDR3 loop reads CASSRAGTGKGYTF. The CDR3, as DNA: TGTGCCAGCAGCCGGGCCGGGACAGGGAAAGGCTACACCTTC.

The chain uses TRBV9 and TRBJ2-7; 8 nucleotides align to TRBD1. Germline V gives CDR1 SGDLS, CDR2 YYNGEE. The CDR3 is 14 amino acids. J gave up 3 bases and V 3 bases, and 5 bases lay outside the gene matches. The CDR3 spells CASSAGTGFYEQYF. The DNA of the CDR3 is TGTGCCAGCAGCGCCGGGACAGGATTCTACGAGCAGTACTTC.